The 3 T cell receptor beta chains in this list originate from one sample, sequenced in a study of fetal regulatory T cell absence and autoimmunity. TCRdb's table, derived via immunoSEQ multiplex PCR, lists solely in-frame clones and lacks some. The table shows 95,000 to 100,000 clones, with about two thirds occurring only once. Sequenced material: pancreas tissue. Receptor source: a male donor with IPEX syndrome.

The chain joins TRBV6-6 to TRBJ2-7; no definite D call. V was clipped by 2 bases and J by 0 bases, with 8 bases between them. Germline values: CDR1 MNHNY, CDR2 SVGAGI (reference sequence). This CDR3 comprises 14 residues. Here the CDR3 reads CASSYGQSSYEQYF. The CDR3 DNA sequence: TGTGCCAGCAGTTACGGGCAGAGCTCCTACGAGCAGTACTTC.

This chain's CDR3 is CASSTSRGIYGYTF. As DNA, the CDR3 is TGTGCCAGCAGCACGTCAAGGGGGATCTATGGCTACACCTTC. The chain joins TRBV7-9 to TRBJ1-2; TRBD1 might be the D (6 bases). Trimming left V 5 bases short and J 4 bases short, with 14 bases between. This CDR3 contains 14 residues. Germline V CDR1 and CDR2: SEHNR, FQNEAQ (reference sequence).

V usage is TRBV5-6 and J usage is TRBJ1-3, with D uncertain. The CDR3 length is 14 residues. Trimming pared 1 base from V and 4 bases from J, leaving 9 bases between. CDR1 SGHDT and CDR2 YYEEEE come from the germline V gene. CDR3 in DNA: TGTGCCAGCAGCTTGTTCTTAAGGGGAAACACCATATATTTT. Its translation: CASSLFLRGNTIYF.